This T cell receptor (beta chain) was observed in a study of chemoradiotherapy in HPV16-positive cancers. Study findings and constraints: Candidate HPV-specific clones and E7-related TCR motifs grew in tumor during treatment.

The J segment lost 1 base and the V segment lost 4 bases, leaving 2 bases of the junction unmatched. CDR3 length equals 15 residues. Germline V gene sequence: CDR1 MNHEY, CDR2 SVGAGI. Method: immunoSEQ multiplex PCR; TCRdb's copy keeps in-frame clones and lacks some. This table has some 16,000 clones, around 78% appearing once. A word on this clone: Its antigen is not identified.

This specimen was acquired from a patient who underwent chemoradiotherapy. This sequence was found in a human donor with HPV-associated anogenital cancer. The chain links TRBV6-5 to TRBJ2-1, with 9 positions matching TRBD1. CDR3 bases: TGTGCCAGCAGTTCCGGGACAGGGTCCTACAATGAGCAGTTCTTC. Translation gives CASSSGTGSYNEQFF.